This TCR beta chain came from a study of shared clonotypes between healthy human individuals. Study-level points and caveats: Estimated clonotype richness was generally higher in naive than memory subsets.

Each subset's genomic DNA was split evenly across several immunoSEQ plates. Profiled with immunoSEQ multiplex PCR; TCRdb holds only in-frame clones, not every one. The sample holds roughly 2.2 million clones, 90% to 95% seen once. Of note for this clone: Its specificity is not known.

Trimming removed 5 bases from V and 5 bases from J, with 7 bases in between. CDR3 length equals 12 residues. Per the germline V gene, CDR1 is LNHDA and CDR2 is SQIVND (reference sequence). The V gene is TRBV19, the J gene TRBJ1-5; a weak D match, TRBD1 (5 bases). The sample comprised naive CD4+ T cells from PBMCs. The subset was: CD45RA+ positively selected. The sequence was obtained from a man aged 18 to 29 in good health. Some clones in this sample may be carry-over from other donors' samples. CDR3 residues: CASSQGDQPQHF. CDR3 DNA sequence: TGTGCCAGTAGTCAAGGGGATCAGCCCCAGCATTTT.